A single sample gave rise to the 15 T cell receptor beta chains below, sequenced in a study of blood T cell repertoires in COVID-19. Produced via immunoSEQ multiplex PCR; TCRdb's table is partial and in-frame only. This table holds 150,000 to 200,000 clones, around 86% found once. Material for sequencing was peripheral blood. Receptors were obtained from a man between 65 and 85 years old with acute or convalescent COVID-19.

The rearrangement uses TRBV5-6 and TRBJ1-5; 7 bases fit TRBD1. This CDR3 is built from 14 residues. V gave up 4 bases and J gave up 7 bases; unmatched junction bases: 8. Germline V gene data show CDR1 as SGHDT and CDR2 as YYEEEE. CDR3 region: CASSQNRGEQPQHF. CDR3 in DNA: TGTGCCAGCAGCCAGAACAGGGGCGAGCAGCCCCAGCATTTT.

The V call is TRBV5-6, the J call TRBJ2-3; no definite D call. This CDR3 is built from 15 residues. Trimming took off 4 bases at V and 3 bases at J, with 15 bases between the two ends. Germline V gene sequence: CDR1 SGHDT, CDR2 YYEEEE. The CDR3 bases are TGTGCCAGCAGCCAGCCGCCAGGCCGGACAGATACGCAGTATTTT. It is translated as CASSQPPGRTDTQYF.

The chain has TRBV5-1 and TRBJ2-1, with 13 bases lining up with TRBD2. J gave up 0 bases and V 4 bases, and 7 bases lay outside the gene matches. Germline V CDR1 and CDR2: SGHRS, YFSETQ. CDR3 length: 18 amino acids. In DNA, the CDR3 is TGCGCCAGCAGCCACCCGGGACTAGCGGGGCTCTCCTACAATGAGCAGTTCTTC. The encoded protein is CASSHPGLAGLSYNEQFF.

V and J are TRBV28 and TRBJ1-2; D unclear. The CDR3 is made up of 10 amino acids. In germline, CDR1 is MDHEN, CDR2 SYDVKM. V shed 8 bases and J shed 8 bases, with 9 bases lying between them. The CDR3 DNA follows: TGTGCCAGCTCTTCGTTCGGCTACACCTTC. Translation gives CASSSFGYTF.

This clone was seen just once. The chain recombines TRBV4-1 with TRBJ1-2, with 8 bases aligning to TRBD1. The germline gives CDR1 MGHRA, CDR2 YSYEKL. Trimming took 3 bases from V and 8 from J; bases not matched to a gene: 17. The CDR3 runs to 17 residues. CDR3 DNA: TGCGCCAGCAGCCATAGAGGGCAGGGGGCGAACCCCAGCGGCTACACCTTC. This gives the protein CASSHRGQGANPSGYTF.

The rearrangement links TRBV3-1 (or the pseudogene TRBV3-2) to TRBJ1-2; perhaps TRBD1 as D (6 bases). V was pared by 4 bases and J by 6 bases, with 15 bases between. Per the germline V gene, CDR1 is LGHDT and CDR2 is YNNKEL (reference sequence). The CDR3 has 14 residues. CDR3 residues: CASSPRTGFDGYTF. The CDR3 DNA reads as TGTGCCAGCAGCCCAAGAACAGGGTTCGATGGCTACACCTTC.

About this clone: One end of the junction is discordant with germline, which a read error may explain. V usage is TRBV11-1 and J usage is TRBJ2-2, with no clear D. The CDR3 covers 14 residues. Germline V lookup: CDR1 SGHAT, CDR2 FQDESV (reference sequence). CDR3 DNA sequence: TGTGTCAGCAGCTTTCAGGTGAACACCGGGGAGCTGTTTTTT. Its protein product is CVSSFQVNTGELFF.

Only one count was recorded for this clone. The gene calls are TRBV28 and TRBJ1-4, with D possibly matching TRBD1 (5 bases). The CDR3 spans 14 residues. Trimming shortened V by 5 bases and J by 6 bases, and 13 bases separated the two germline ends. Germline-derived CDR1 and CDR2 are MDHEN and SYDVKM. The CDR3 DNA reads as TGTGCCAGCAGTCCACCCGGAGGGGATGAAAAACTGTTTTTT. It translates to CASSPPGGDEKLFF.

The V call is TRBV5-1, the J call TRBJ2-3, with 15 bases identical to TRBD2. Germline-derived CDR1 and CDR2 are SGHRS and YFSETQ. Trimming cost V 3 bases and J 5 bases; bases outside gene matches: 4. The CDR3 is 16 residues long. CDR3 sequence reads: CASSWTSGRARDTQYF. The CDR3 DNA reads TGCGCCAGCAGCTGGACTAGCGGGAGGGCCAGAGATACGCAGTATTTT.

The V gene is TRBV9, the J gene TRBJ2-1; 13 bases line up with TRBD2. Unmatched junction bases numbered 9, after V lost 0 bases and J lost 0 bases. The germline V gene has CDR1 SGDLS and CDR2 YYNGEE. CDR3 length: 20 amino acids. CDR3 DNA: TGTGCCAGCAGCGTAGGTCCTGGACTAGCGGGGGATAGCTCCTACAATGAGCAGTTCTTC. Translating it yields CASSVGPGLAGDSSYNEQFF.

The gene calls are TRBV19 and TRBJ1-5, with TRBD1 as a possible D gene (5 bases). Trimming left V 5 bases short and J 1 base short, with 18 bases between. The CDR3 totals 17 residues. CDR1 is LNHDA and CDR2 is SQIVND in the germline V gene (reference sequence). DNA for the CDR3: TGTGCCAGTAGTGTTGGGACGGGGGGATTCAGCAATCAGCCCCAGCATTTT. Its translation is CASSVGTGGFSNQPQHF.

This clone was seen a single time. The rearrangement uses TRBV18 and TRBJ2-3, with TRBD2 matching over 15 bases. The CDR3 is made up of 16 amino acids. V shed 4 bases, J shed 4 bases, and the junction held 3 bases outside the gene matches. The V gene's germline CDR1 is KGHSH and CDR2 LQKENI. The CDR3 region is CASSRTSGGASDTQYF. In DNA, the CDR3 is TGTGCCAGCTCACGGACTAGCGGGGGGGCTTCAGATACGCAGTATTTT.

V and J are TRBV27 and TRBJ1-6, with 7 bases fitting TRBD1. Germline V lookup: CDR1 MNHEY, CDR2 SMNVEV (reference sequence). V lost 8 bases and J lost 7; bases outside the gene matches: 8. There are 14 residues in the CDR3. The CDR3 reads CASSPGQLNSPLHF. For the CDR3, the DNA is TGTGCCAGCTCCCCGGGACAGTTGAATTCACCCCTCCACTTT.

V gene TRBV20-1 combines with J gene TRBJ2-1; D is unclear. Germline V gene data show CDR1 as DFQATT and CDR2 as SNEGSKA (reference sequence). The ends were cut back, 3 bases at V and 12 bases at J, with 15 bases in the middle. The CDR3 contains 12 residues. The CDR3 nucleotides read TGCAGTGCTAGTGAGGCGGAAGGTGTGCAGTTCTTC. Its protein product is CSASEAEGVQFF.

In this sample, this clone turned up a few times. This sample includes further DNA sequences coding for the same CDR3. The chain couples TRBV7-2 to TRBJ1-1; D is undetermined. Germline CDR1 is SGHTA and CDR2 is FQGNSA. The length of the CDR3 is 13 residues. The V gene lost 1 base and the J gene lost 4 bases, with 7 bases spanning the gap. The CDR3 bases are TGTGCCAGCAGCTTAGAACGGGGCACTGAAGCTTTCTTT. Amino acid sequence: CASSLERGTEAFF.